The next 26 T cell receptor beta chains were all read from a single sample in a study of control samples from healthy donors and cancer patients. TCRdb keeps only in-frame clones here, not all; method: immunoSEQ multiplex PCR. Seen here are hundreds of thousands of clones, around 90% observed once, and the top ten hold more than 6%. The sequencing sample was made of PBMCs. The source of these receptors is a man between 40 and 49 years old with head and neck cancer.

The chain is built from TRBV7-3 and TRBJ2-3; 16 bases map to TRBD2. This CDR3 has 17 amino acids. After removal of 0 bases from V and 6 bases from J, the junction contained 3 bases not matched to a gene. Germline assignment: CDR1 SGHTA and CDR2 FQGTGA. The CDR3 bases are TGTGCCAGCAGCTTAACCGGGACTAGCGGGAGGGGGGATACGCAGTATTTT. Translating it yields CASSLTGTSGRGDTQYF.

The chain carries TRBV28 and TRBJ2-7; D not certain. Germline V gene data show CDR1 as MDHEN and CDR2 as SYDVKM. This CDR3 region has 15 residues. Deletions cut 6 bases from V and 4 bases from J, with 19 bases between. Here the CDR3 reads CASSLDGVGRYEQYF. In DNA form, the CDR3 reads TGTGCCAGCAGCCTTGACGGAGTTGGTCGTTACGAGCAGTACTTC. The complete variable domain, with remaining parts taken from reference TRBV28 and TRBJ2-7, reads DVKVTQSSRYLVKRTGEKVFLECVQDMDHENMFWYRQDPGLGLRLIYFSYDVKMKEKGDIPEGYSVSREKKERFSLILESASTNQTSMYLCASSLDGVGRYEQYFGPGTRLTVT.

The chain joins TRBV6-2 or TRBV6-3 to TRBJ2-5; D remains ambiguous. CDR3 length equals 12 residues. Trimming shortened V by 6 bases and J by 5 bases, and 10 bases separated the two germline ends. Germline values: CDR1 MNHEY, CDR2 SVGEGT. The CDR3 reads CASSLIGETQYF. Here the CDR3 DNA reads TGTGCCAGCAGCCTAATCGGGGAGACCCAGTACTTC.

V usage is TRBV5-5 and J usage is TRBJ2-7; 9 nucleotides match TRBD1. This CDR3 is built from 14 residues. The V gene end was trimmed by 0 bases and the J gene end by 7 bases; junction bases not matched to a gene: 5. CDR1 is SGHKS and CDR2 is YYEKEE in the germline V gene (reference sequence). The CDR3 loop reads CASSLETGGWEQYF. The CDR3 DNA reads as TGTGCCAGCAGCTTGGAGACAGGGGGATGGGAGCAGTACTTC. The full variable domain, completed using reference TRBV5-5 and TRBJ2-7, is DAGVTQSPTHLIKTRGQQVTLRCSPISGHKSVSWYQQVLGQGPQFIFQYYEKEERGRGNFPDRFSARQFPNYSSELNVNALLLGDSALYLCASSLETGGWEQYFGPGTRLTVT.

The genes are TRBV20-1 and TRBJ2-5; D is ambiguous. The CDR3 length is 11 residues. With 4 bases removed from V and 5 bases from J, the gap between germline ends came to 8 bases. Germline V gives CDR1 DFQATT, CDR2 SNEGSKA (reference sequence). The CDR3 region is CSAIIFETQYF. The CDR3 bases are TGCAGTGCTATAATATTTGAGACCCAGTACTTC.

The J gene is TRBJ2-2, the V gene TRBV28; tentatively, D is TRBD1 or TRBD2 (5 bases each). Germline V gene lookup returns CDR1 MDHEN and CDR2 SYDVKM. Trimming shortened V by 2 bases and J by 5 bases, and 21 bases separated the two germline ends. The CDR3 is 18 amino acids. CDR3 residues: CASSLRITSRGPTGELFF. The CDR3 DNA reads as TGTGCCAGCAGTTTAAGAATTACTAGTCGGGGACCGACCGGGGAGCTGTTTTTT.

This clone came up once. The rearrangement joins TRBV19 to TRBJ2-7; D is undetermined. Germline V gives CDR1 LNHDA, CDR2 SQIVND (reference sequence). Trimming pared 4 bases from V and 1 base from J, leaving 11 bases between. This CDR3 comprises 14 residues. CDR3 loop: CASSRAEISYEQYF. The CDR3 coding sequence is TGTGCCAGTAGTAGGGCGGAGATATCCTACGAGCAGTACTTC.

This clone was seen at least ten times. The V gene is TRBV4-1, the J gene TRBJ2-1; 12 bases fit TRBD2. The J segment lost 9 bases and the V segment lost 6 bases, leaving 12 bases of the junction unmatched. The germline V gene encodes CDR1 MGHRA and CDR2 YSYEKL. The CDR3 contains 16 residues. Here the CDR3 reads CASSPAGLAGLPEQFF. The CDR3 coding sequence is TGCGCCAGCAGTCCCGCGGGACTAGCGGGTTTACCTGAGCAGTTCTTC.

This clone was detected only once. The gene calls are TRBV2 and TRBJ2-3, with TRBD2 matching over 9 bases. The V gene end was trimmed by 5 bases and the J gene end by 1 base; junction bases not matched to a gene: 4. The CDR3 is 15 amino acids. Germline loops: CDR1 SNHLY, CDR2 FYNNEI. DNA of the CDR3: TGTGCCAGCAGTAAGCAGCGGGAGGGCACAGATACGCAGTATTTT. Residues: CASSKQREGTDTQYF. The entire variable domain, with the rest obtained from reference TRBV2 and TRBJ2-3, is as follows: EPEVTQTPSHQVTQMGQEVILRCVPISNHLYFYWYRQILGQKVEFLVSFYNNEISEKSEIFDDQFSVERPDGSNFTLKIRSTKLEDSAMYFCASSKQREGTDTQYFGPGTRLTVL.

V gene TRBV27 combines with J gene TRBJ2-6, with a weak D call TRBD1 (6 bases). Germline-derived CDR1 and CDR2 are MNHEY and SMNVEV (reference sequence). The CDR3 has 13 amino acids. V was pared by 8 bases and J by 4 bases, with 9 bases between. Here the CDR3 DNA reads TGTGCCAGCTCAGGGGCCGGGGCCAACGTCCTGACTTTC. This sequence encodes CASSGAGANVLTF. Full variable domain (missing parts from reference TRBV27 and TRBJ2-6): EAQVTQNPRYLITVTGKKLTVTCSQNMNHEYMSWYRQDPGLGLRQIYYSMNVEVTDKGDVPEGYKVSRKEKRNFPLILESPSPNQTSLYFCASSGAGANVLTFGAGSRLTVL.

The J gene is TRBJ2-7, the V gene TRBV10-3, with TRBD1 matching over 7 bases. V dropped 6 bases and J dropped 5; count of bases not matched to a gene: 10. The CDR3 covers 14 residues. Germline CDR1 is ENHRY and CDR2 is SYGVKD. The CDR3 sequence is CAIRPGQQGNEQYF. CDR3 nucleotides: TGTGCCATCAGACCGGGACAGCAGGGTAACGAGCAGTACTTC.

In DNA, the CDR3 is TGTGCCAGCACCTACGGCAGCATGAACACTGAAGCTTTCTTT. Protein: CASTYGSMNTEAFF. This chain joins TRBV6-5 and TRBJ1-1; no clear D gene. Germline V gene data show CDR1 as MNHEY and CDR2 as SVGAGI. V was trimmed by 7 bases and J by 0 bases, leaving 12 bases between them. The CDR3 totals 14 residues.

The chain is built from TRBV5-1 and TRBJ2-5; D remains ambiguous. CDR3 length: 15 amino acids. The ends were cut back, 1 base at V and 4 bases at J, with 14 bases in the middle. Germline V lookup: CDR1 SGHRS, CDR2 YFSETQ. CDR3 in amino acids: CASSLSAGLGETQYF. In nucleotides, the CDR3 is TGCGCCAGCAGCTTGTCCGCAGGATTAGGAGAGACCCAGTACTTC.

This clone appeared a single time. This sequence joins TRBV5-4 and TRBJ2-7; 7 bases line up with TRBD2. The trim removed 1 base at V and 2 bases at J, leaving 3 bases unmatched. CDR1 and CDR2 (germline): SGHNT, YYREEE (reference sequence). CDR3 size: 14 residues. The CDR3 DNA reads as TGTGCCAGCAGCTTGCAGCGGGGAACCTACGAGCAGTACTTC. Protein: CASSLQRGTYEQYF.

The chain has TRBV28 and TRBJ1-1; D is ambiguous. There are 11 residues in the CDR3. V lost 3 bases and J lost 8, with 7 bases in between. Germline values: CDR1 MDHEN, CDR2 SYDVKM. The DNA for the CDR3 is TGTGCCAGCAGTTTGCAGCGGGAAGCTTTCTTT. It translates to CASSLQREAFF. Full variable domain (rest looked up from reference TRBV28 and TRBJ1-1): DVKVTQSSRYLVKRTGEKVFLECVQDMDHENMFWYRQDPGLGLRLIYFSYDVKMKEKGDIPEGYSVSREKKERFSLILESASTNQTSMYLCASSLQREAFFGQGTRLTVV.

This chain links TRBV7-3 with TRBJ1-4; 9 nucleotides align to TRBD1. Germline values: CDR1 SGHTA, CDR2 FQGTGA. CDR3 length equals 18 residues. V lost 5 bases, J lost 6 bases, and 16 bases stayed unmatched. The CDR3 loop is CASSTPGQGDTPHEKLFF. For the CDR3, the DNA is TGTGCCAGCAGCACCCCGGGACAGGGAGATACACCCCATGAAAAACTGTTTTTT.

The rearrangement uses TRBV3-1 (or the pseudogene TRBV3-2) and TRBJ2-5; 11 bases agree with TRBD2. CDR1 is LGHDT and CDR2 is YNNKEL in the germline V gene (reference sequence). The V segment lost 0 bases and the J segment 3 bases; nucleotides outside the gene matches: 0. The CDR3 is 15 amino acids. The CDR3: CASSQELAGEETQYF. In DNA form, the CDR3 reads TGTGCCAGCAGCCAAGAACTAGCGGGAGAAGAGACCCAGTACTTC.

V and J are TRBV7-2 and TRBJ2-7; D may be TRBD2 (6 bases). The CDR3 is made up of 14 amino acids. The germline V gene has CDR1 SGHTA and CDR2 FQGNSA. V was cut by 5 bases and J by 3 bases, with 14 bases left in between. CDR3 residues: CASSLGTLYYEQYF. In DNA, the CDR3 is TGTGCCAGCAGCCTCGGGACTCTTTACTACGAGCAGTACTTC.

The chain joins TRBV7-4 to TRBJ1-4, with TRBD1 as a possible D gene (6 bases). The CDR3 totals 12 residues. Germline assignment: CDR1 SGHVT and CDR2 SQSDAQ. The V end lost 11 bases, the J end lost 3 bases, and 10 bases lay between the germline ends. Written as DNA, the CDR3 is TGTGCCGTCAGGGGAGCTAATGAAAAACTGTTTTTT. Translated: CAVRGANEKLFF.

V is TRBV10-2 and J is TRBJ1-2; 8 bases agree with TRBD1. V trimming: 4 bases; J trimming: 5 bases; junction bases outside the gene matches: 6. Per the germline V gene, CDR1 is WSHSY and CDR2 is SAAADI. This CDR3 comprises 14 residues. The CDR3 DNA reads TGCGCCAGCAGTGGAACCCAGGGGGCGTATGGCTACACCTTC. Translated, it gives CASSGTQGAYGYTF.

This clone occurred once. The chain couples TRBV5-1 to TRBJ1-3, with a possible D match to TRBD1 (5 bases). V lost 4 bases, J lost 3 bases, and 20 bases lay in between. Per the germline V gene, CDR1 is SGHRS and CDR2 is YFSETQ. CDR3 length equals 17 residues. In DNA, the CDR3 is TGCGCCAGCAGCCTGACGGGACTCCCGGCAGATGGAAACACCATATATTTT. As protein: CASSLTGLPADGNTIYF.

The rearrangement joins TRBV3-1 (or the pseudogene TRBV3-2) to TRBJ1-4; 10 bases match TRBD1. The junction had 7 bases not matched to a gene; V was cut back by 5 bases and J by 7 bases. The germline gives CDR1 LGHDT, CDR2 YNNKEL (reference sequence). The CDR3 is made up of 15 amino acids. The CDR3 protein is CASSASGTGAEKLFF. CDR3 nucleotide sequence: TGTGCCAGCAGCGCCTCCGGGACAGGGGCTGAAAAACTGTTTTTT.

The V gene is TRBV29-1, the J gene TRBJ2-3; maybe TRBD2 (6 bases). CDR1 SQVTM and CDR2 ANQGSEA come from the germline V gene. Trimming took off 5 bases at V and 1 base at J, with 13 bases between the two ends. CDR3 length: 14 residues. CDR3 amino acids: CSVRDFRGTDTQYF. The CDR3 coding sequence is TGCAGCGTTCGGGACTTCCGGGGCACAGATACGCAGTATTTT.

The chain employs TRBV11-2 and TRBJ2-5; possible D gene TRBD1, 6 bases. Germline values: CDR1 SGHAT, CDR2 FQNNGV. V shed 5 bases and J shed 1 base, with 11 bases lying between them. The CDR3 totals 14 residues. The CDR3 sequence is CASSMGHGQETQYF. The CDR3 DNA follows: TGTGCCAGCAGCATGGGACACGGCCAAGAGACCCAGTACTTC.

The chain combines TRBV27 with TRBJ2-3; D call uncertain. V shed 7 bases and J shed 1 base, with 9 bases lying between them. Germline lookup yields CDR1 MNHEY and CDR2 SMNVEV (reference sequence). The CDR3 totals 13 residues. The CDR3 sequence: CASTFWGTDTQYF. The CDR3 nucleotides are TGTGCCAGCACCTTCTGGGGCACAGATACGCAGTATTTT.

CDR3 residues: CASSLNAARSTDTQYF. CDR3 nucleotides: TGTGCCAGCAGCTTAAACGCGGCCCGGAGCACAGATACGCAGTATTTT. The rearrangement joins TRBV7-3 to TRBJ2-3; D unresolved. Germline CDR1 and CDR2: SGHTA and FQGTGA. The CDR3 has 16 residues. The V end lost 1 base, the J end lost 0 bases, and 11 bases lay between the germline ends.